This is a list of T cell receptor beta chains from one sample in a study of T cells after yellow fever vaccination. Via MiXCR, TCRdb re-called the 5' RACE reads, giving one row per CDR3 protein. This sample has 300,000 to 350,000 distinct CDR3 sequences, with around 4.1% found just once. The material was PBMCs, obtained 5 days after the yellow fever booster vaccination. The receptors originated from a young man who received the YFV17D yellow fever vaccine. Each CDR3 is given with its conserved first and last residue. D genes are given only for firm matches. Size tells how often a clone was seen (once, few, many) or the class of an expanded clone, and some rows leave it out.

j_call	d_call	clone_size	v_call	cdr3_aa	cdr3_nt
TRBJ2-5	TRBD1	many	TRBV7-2	CASSPVDRAIQETQYF	TGTGCCAGCAGCCCAGTGGACAGGGCTATCCAAGAGACCCAGTACTTC
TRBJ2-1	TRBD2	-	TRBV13	CASNPLAGGRGEQFF	TGTGCCAGCAACCCACTAGCGGGGGGGCGTGGTGAGCAGTTCTTC
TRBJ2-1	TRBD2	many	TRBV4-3	CASSQGLTSSNEQFF	TGCGCCAGCAGCCAAGGGTTGACTAGCTCCAATGAGCAGTTCTTC
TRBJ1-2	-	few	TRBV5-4	CASSFRTPDYGYTF	TGTGCCAGCAGCTTCAGGACGCCGGACTATGGCTACACCTTC
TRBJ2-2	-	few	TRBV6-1	CASIWGRRTGELFF	TGTGCCAGCATCTGGGGGCGACGGACCGGGGAGCTGTTTTTT
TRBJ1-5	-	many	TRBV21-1	CASTTIQGIDQPQHF	TGTGCCAGCACCACCATACAGGGAATTGATCAGCCCCAGCATTTT
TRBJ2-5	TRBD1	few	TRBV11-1	CASSYQGAGETQYF	TGTGCCAGCAGCTATCAGGGGGCTGGGGAGACCCAGTACTTC
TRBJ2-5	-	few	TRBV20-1	CSAVERQARIDETQYF	TGCAGTGCGGTAGAGAGGCAGGCAAGGATTGATGAGACCCAGTACTTC
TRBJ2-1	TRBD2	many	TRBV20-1	CSARLAGVSYNEQFF	TGCAGTGCTAGACTAGCGGGGGTTTCGTACAATGAGCAGTTCTTC
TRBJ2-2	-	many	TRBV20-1	CSASNYVDGELFF	TGCAGTGCTAGTAACTATGTCGACGGGGAGCTGTTTTTT
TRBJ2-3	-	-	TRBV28	CASSLTQGGFGTDTQYF	TGTGCCAGCAGTTTAACACAGGGGGGGTTTGGTACAGATACGCAGTATTTT
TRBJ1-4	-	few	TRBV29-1	CSGPGPPRGTNEKLFF	TGCAGCGGGCCTGGACCCCCCCGAGGGACTAATGAAAAACTGTTTTTT
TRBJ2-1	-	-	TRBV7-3	CASSKGRWASDNEQFF	TGTGCCAGCAGCAAGGGCCGGTGGGCTAGCGACAATGAGCAGTTCTTC
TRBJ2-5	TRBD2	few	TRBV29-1	CSVATLAGQETQYF	TGCAGCGTTGCAACCCTAGCGGGTCAAGAGACCCAGTACTTC
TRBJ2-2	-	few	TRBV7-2	CASSRDLSIGELFF	TGTGCCAGCAGCCGGGATCTATCTATCGGGGAGCTGTTTTTT
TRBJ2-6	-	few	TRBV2	CASSEQGGSGANVLTF	TGTGCCAGCAGTGAACAGGGCGGGTCTGGGGCCAACGTCCTGACTTTC